Listed below are T cell receptor beta chains from one sample, sequenced in a study of cytomegalovirus exposure and HLA in healthy donors. Only in-frame clones appear in the TCRdb table, and some are missing; sequencing was by immunoSEQ multiplex PCR. The table includes some 77,000 clones, 80% detected once. The source material was PBMCs. These TCRs come from a woman aged 45-65 years in good health and CMV-seropositive. Both conserved end residues are part of each CDR3.

V gene: TRBV6-6; CDR3 protein: CASSYSRIEYNSPLHF
V gene: TRBV6-1; CDR3 protein: CASSSGQGEKLFF
V gene: TRBV30; CDR3 protein: CAWSVLSRNQPQHF
V gene: TRBV12-5; CDR3 protein: CASGLVLSGRGTHEQYF
V gene: TRBV7-3; CDR3 protein: CASRGQGVSSPLHF
V gene: TRBV28; CDR3 protein: CASSLWQGYQPQHF
V gene: TRBV5-1; CDR3 protein: CASSLLVAGDEQYF
V gene: TRBV5-4; CDR3 protein: CASSQKTTGGGGYTF
V gene: TRBV20-1; CDR3 protein: CSARDQIEQFF
V gene: TRBV2; CDR3 protein: CASSDPGTGAVNTEAFF
V gene: TRBV2; CDR3 protein: CASSEGPAYEQYF
V gene: TRBV2; CDR3 protein: CASSGQEDRQNIQYF
V gene: TRBV10-2; CDR3 protein: CASMGFSGTQETQYF
V gene: TRBV15; CDR3 protein: CATSRGGTSNNEQFF
V gene: TRBV6-1; CDR3 protein: CASAGVSKNIQYF
V gene: TRBV21-1; CDR3 protein: CASSKKGGKSYNEQFF
V gene: TRBV7-9; CDR3 protein: CASSFSPELFF